This TCR beta chain was sequenced for a study of breast tumors, draining lymph nodes, adjacent tissues. This clonotype has a count of ten or more. The antigen is unknown. The lymph nodes were axillary draining lymph nodes from breast cancer patients. TCRdb recomputed calls from the multiplex PCR reads with MiXCR, one row per CDR3 protein. The sample contains 100,000 to 150,000 distinct CDR3 sequences, more than 20% of which appear only once. Whole-study findings and limits: Tumors had less TCR diversity than lymph nodes, more than nontumor tissue. The data were judged consistent with most tumor T cells coming from lymph node and expanding in tumor.

This sequence was found in a female donor with breast cancer. Some clones in this sample may be carry-over from other donors' samples. The sample taken for sequencing was axillary lymph node tissue.

The CDR3 nucleotides are TGTGCCAGCAGTGAAGCGCGCGGGGAAAAGACCTACGAGCAGTACTTC. As protein: CASSEARGEKTYEQYF. This chain links TRBV2 with TRBJ2-7; tentatively, D is TRBD2 (6 bases). From germline, CDR1 is SNHLY and CDR2 FYNNEI. The CDR3 covers 16 residues. Trimming took off 0 bases at V and 2 bases at J, with 14 bases between the two ends.